The 17 T cell receptor beta chains below were found in one sample sequenced in a study of T-cell memory formation after mild COVID-19. TCRdb reprocessed the 5' RACE reads via MiXCR and lists one record per CDR3 protein. The data hold roughly 620,000 distinct CDR3 sequences, with about a sixth observed a single time. Material: PBMCs or a T cell subset sorted from them (not recorded which). These receptor sequences come from an adult woman who had mild COVID-19 (a few samples of this study predate the infection). Cell type and time point are not known.

The chain couples TRBV5-1 to TRBJ2-3, with TRBD2 as a possible D gene (5 bases). The CDR3 contains 16 residues. CDR1 and CDR2 (germline): SGHRS, YFSETQ. Trimming removed 0 bases from V and 5 bases from J, with 16 bases in between. CDR3 sequence reads: CASSLASGPPGDTQYF. The CDR3 DNA is TGCGCCAGCAGCTTGGCCAGCGGACCGCCGGGAGATACGCAGTATTTT.

This clonotype was seen only a few times. The V gene is TRBV7-2, the J gene TRBJ2-7, with a tentative D call TRBD2 (5 bases). Per the germline V gene, CDR1 is SGHTA and CDR2 is FQGNSA. This CDR3 is built from 15 residues. The germline V and J ends were trimmed by 1 base and 2 bases, with 12 bases remaining between them. The CDR3 region has the DNA TGTGCCAGCAGCTTAGGGTTAAGCGGTACCTACGAGCAGTACTTC. Translating gives CASSLGLSGTYEQYF.

This clonotype was seen a few times. The CDR3 here is CATSTKIAGPQETQYF. For the CDR3, the DNA is TGTGCCACCAGCACAAAGATAGCGGGCCCCCAAGAGACCCAGTACTTC. The chain combines TRBV15 with TRBJ2-5; TRBD2 aligns across 7 bases. Germline CDR1 reads LNHNV; CDR2 reads YYDKDF (reference sequence). The J segment lost 1 base and the V segment lost 4 bases, leaving 9 bases of the junction unmatched. The CDR3 has 16 amino acids.

This clonotype was seen a handful of times. In DNA, the CDR3 is TGTGCCAGCAGCTTGGACCAGCGGGACACCGGGGAGCTGTTTTTT. This codes for CASSLDQRDTGELFF. This rearrangement joins TRBV5-4 to TRBJ2-2; a weak D match, TRBD2 (6 bases). The ends were cut back, 0 bases at V and 3 bases at J, with 9 bases in the middle. This CDR3 spans 15 amino acids. The germline V gene encodes CDR1 SGHNT and CDR2 YYREEE (reference sequence).

The chain carries TRBV29-1 and TRBJ2-7; D gene uncertain. The CDR3 is 14 residues long. V was pared by 5 bases and J by 0 bases, with 14 bases between. CDR1 and CDR2 from the germline V gene are SQVTM and ANQGSEA. In DNA, the CDR3 is TGCAGCGTTCGGGTCACCGCGAGCTCCTACGAGCAGTACTTC. It specifies CSVRVTASSYEQYF.

CDR3 loop: CASSLSLALGRTDTQYF. CDR3 DNA sequence: TGTGCCAGCAGCTTATCCCTTGCCCTCGGACGCACAGATACGCAGTATTTT. The rearrangement joins TRBV7-2 to TRBJ2-3; D ambiguous. Germline V gene lookup returns CDR1 SGHTA and CDR2 FQGNSA. V was cut by 2 bases and J by 1 base, with 16 bases left in between. CDR3 length: 17 amino acids.

V usage is TRBV7-9 and J usage is TRBJ2-1; weak D call: TRBD2 (5 bases). The germline gives CDR1 SEHNR, CDR2 FQNEAQ (reference sequence). This CDR3 is built from 15 residues. V lost 3 bases and J 7 bases, leaving 16 bases between the germline ends. The CDR3 spells CASSLTTFPRNEQFF. CDR3 sequence (DNA): TGTGCCAGCAGCTTGACTACATTCCCTAGGAATGAGCAGTTCTTC.

This clonotype was seen more than once but under ten times. This chain links TRBV5-6 with TRBJ2-1, with D uncertain. Trimming removed 0 bases from V and 8 bases from J, with 9 bases in between. The CDR3 length is 13 residues. Germline V gives CDR1 SGHDT, CDR2 YYEEEE. The CDR3 is CASSLGDGYEQFF. CDR3 nucleotide sequence: TGTGCCAGCAGCTTGGGGGATGGTTATGAGCAGTTCTTC.

There are a few counts of this clonotype. This sequence joins TRBV20-1 and TRBJ2-7; unclear D gene. This CDR3 contains 11 residues. Trimming removed 5 bases at V and 5 bases at J, with 10 bases between. Per germline, CDR1 DFQATT and CDR2 SNEGSKA (reference sequence). CDR3 nucleotides: TGCAGTGCTCTCATCAAACACGAGCAGTACTTC. Encoded protein: CSALIKHEQYF.

This clonotype was found many times. The rearrangement links TRBV3-1 to TRBJ2-5; 10 positions agree with TRBD2. Germline loops: CDR1 LGHDT, CDR2 YNNKEL (reference sequence). This CDR3 comprises 17 residues. V lost 1 base and J lost 5; bases outside the gene matches: 10. The CDR3, as DNA: TGTGCCAGCAGCCAAGTTCGTCTTCTAGCGGGAGAGGAGACCCAGTACTTC. Protein sequence: CASSQVRLLAGEETQYF.

The CDR3 loop reads CASSQDRGLAGGSEQFF. The CDR3 nucleotides read TGCGCCAGCAGCCAAGACAGGGGACTAGCGGGGGGTAGTGAGCAGTTCTTC. The genes are TRBV4-1 and TRBJ2-1; 15 bases fit TRBD2. Germline CDR1 is MGHRA and CDR2 is YSYEKL. The CDR3 length is 17 residues. The V gene end was trimmed by 0 bases and the J gene end by 9 bases; junction bases not matched to a gene: 6.

This rearrangement joins TRBV9 to TRBJ2-1; 12 bases agree with TRBD2. CDR3 length: 15 amino acids. CDR1 is SGDLS and CDR2 is YYNGEE in the germline V gene. After removal of 2 bases from V and 10 bases from J, the junction contained 7 bases not matched to a gene. In nucleotides, the CDR3 is TGTGCCAGCAGCGTGACTAGCGGGAGCCCGCAGGAGCAGTTCTTC. Its protein is CASSVTSGSPQEQFF. Together with reference TRBV9 and TRBJ2-1, the CDR3 gives the full variable domain: DSGVTQTPKHLITATGQRVTLRCSPRSGDLSVYWYQQSLDQGLQFLIQYYNGEERAKGNILERFSAQQFPDLHSELNLSSLELGDSALYFCASSVTSGSPQEQFFGPGTRLTVL.

This chain joins TRBV18 and TRBJ1-2; 7 nucleotides agree with TRBD1. Losses at the gene ends were 0 bases for V and 2 bases for J; bases not matched to a gene: 0. Germline loops: CDR1 KGHSH, CDR2 LQKENI. This CDR3 is built from 14 residues. The CDR3 DNA follows: TGTGCCAGCTCACCACCGACAGGGAACTATGGCTACACCTTC. Its protein product is CASSPPTGNYGYTF.

This clonotype showed up just a few times. The rearrangement uses TRBV7-8 and TRBJ2-1, with 15 bases fitting TRBD2. V trimming: 2 bases; J trimming: 2 bases; junction bases outside the gene matches: 13. This CDR3 is built from 21 residues. Germline V gene data show CDR1 as SGHVS and CDR2 as FQNEAQ. The CDR3 region has the DNA TGTGCCAGCAGCTTATGGGGCGCGGGGACTAGCGGGGGGACCACCTACAATGAGCAGTTCTTC. Protein sequence: CASSLWGAGTSGGTTYNEQFF. The entire variable domain, with the rest obtained from reference TRBV7-8 and TRBJ2-1, is as follows: GAGVSQSPRYKVAKRGQDVALRCDPISGHVSLFWYQQALGQGPEFLTYFQNEAQLDKSGLPSDRFFAERPEGSVSTLKIQRTQQEDSAVYLCASSLWGAGTSGGTTYNEQFFGPGTRLTVL.

The gene calls are TRBV12-3 or TRBV12-4 and TRBJ1-1; tentative D call: TRBD1 (6 bases). The V end lost 6 bases, the J end lost 4 bases, and 18 bases lay between the germline ends. CDR3 length equals 15 residues. The CDR3 loop reads CASSLTGRDATEAFF. In nucleotides, the CDR3 is TGTGCCAGCAGCCTAACAGGGAGAGATGCCACTGAAGCTTTCTTT.

The chain uses TRBV18 and TRBJ2-3; 8 positions agree with TRBD1. Losses at the gene ends were 4 bases for V and 3 bases for J; bases not matched to a gene: 3. The CDR3 consists of 14 residues. Per the germline V gene, CDR1 is KGHSH and CDR2 is LQKENI. CDR3 in DNA: TGTGCCAGCTCACGACAGGGGAAGACAGATACGCAGTATTTT. Its translation: CASSRQGKTDTQYF.

In this sample, this clonotype turned up a few times. This sequence joins TRBV7-6 and TRBJ2-1; 10 positions match TRBD2. V lost 8 bases, J lost 10 bases, and 17 bases stayed unmatched. CDR1 is SGHVS and CDR2 is FNYEAQ in the germline V gene. The CDR3 is 16 residues long. Here the CDR3 reads CASQASGLAGAGEQFF. Written as DNA, the CDR3 is TGTGCCAGCCAGGCTTCCGGGCTAGCGGGAGCGGGGGAGCAGTTCTTC.